A selection of T cell receptor beta chains follows, all from one sample in a study of OX40 agonist ivuxolimab in advanced cancers. Produced via immunoSEQ multiplex PCR; TCRdb's table is partial and in-frame only. Of approximately 71,000 clones in the sample, 84% were seen once. Sequencing was performed on CD4+ or CD8+ T cells sorted from blood, taken in a trial of the OX40 agonist ivuxolimab. The origin of the receptors is an adult with an advanced solid tumor such as melanoma, head and neck, liver or kidney cancer. Each CDR3 is given with its conserved first and last residue. The order of the fields is clone size, V gene, D gene, J gene, CDR3 DNA, CDR3 protein. D genes are given only for firm matches. Some rows mark clone size as missing; the rest say once, few, many or name a class of expanded clone.

clone_size: .; v_call: TRBV30; d_call: .; j_call: TRBJ2-5; cdr3_nt: TGTGCCTGGAGTAAATGGTTCGAGACCCAGTACTTC; cdr3_aa: CAWSKWFETQYF
clone_size: .; v_call: TRBV9; d_call: .; j_call: TRBJ1-2; cdr3_nt: TGTGCCAGCAGCCCCCGGGACAATTCTTATGGCTACACCTTC; cdr3_aa: CASSPRDNSYGYTF
clone_size: .; v_call: TRBV7-2; d_call: .; j_call: TRBJ2-1; cdr3_nt: TGTGCCAGCAGCCGTTCCCCCCCCTCCTACAATGAGCAGTTCTTC; cdr3_aa: CASSRSPPSYNEQFF
clone_size: once; v_call: TRBV5-1; d_call: TRBD2; j_call: TRBJ2-3; cdr3_nt: TGCGCCAGCAGCCCGGGACTAGCGGGTCGCACAGATACGCAGTATTTT; cdr3_aa: CASSPGLAGRTDTQYF
clone_size: .; v_call: TRBV7-3; d_call: .; j_call: TRBJ2-7; cdr3_nt: TGTGCCAGCAGCTCCCCCCAGAATGGCTCCTACGAGCAGTACTTC; cdr3_aa: CASSSPQNGSYEQYF
clone_size: .; v_call: TRBV6-6; d_call: .; j_call: TRBJ2-7; cdr3_nt: TGTGCCAGCAGTTATAAATCCGGGAAGTGGGGTATTGGGCAGTACTTC; cdr3_aa: CASSYKSGKWGIGQYF
clone_size: .; v_call: TRBV15; d_call: .; j_call: TRBJ2-7; cdr3_nt: TGTGCCACCAGCAGAGTCTTGGGGACTCTCTACGAGCAGTACTTC; cdr3_aa: CATSRVLGTLYEQYF
clone_size: .; v_call: TRBV6-4; d_call: TRBD1; j_call: TRBJ2-1; cdr3_nt: TGTGCCAGCAGTCCCTCCCGGGCAGGGGGCTCCTACAATGAGCAGTTCTTC; cdr3_aa: CASSPSRAGGSYNEQFF
clone_size: .; v_call: TRBV6-6; d_call: TRBD1; j_call: TRBJ1-5; cdr3_nt: TGTGCCAGCAGCACAGGGGATAATCAGCCCCAGCATTTT; cdr3_aa: CASSTGDNQPQHF
clone_size: .; v_call: TRBV4-1; d_call: .; j_call: TRBJ2-6; cdr3_nt: TGCGCCAGCAGCGGAGGCCCACAGGTTTCTGGGGCCAACGTCCTGACTTTC; cdr3_aa: CASSGGPQVSGANVLTF
clone_size: .; v_call: TRBV4-1; d_call: .; j_call: TRBJ2-3; cdr3_nt: TGCGCCAGCAGCCCAGGAGCCTTAAAGGATACGCAGTATTTT; cdr3_aa: CASSPGALKDTQYF
clone_size: few; v_call: TRBV19; d_call: .; j_call: TRBJ1-6; cdr3_nt: TGTGCCACCCAGGGAGTTGCAGCTTCACCCCTCCACTTT; cdr3_aa: CATQGVAASPLHF
clone_size: .; v_call: TRBV19; d_call: .; j_call: TRBJ2-2; cdr3_nt: TGTGCCAGTAGTGGCGTAAGACGGAACACCGGGGAGCTGTTTTTT; cdr3_aa: CASSGVRRNTGELFF
clone_size: .; v_call: TRBV30; d_call: .; j_call: TRBJ1-4; cdr3_nt: TGTGCCTGGAGTCGTACCTGGGAAAAACTGTTTTTT; cdr3_aa: CAWSRTWEKLFF
clone_size: .; v_call: TRBV30; d_call: .; j_call: TRBJ1-4; cdr3_nt: TGTGCCTGGAGTGTGGGGGGACCTCGGATTTTT; cdr3_aa: CAWSVGGPRIF
clone_size: few; v_call: TRBV28; d_call: TRBD2; j_call: TRBJ2-5; cdr3_nt: TGTGCCAGCAGGACAGCGGGGGGGCTGCAAGAGACCCAGTACTTC; cdr3_aa: CASRTAGGLQETQYF
clone_size: few; v_call: TRBV6-5; d_call: TRBD1; j_call: TRBJ1-5; cdr3_nt: TGTGCCAGCAGTTACTCGGGACAGGGGTATCAGCCCCAGCATTTT; cdr3_aa: CASSYSGQGYQPQHF
clone_size: .; v_call: TRBV27; d_call: TRBD1; j_call: TRBJ2-5; cdr3_nt: TGTGCCAGCAAGACGACAGGGGTGGTAGAGACCCAGTACTTC; cdr3_aa: CASKTTGVVETQYF
clone_size: .; v_call: TRBV6-4; d_call: .; j_call: TRBJ2-5; cdr3_nt: TGTGCCAGCAGTGAGGAACAGGGTAGGACCCAGTACTTC; cdr3_aa: CASSEEQGRTQYF
clone_size: .; v_call: TRBV6-4; d_call: TRBD2; j_call: TRBJ2-1; cdr3_nt: TGTGCCAGCAGTGTCCGGATGGGGGGGAATGAGCAGTTCTTC; cdr3_aa: CASSVRMGGNEQFF
clone_size: .; v_call: TRBV7-7; d_call: .; j_call: TRBJ2-1; cdr3_nt: TGTGCCAGCAGCTTAGCGTGGGGTAATGAGCAGTTCTTC; cdr3_aa: CASSLAWGNEQFF
clone_size: .; v_call: TRBV5-4; d_call: TRBD2; j_call: TRBJ2-3; cdr3_nt: TGTGCCAGCAGCCTCGGGACTAGCGGGAGGGGTGGCACAGATACGCAGTATTTT; cdr3_aa: CASSLGTSGRGGTDTQYF
clone_size: .; v_call: TRBV5-1; d_call: .; j_call: TRBJ2-4; cdr3_nt: TGCGCCAGCAGCTTACCCACTCCTGGCGGGGAAAACATTCAGTACTTC; cdr3_aa: CASSLPTPGGENIQYF
clone_size: .; v_call: TRBV5-6; d_call: .; j_call: TRBJ2-5; cdr3_nt: TGTGCCAGCAGCTTAGGCCAAGAGACCCAGTACTTC; cdr3_aa: CASSLGQETQYF
clone_size: few; v_call: TRBV5-6; d_call: TRBD1; j_call: TRBJ1-1; cdr3_nt: TGTGCCAGCAGCTTGGTGACAGGGGATGAAGCTTTCTTT; cdr3_aa: CASSLVTGDEAFF
clone_size: .; v_call: TRBV30; d_call: TRBD1; j_call: TRBJ1-1; cdr3_nt: TGTGCCGGCCGGGGAGGGACAGGGGACACTGAAGCTTTCTTT; cdr3_aa: CAGRGGTGDTEAFF
clone_size: .; v_call: TRBV19; d_call: .; j_call: TRBJ1-5; cdr3_nt: TGTGCCACCGCTAGGGGCCGCGGCAATCAGCCCCAGCATTTT; cdr3_aa: CATARGRGNQPQHF
clone_size: many; v_call: TRBV7-8; d_call: TRBD2; j_call: TRBJ2-7; cdr3_nt: TGTGCCAGCAGCCCACGGAGCGGGGAGCACTACGAGCAGTACTTC; cdr3_aa: CASSPRSGEHYEQYF
clone_size: .; v_call: TRBV30; d_call: TRBD1; j_call: TRBJ1-4; cdr3_nt: TGTGCCTGGGAGACCGGGACAGGCAATGAAAAACTGTTTTTT; cdr3_aa: CAWETGTGNEKLFF
clone_size: .; v_call: TRBV7-3; d_call: .; j_call: TRBJ2-5; cdr3_nt: TGTGCCAGCAGCTTAATTGCCAGGACGTACCAAGAGACCCAGTACTTC; cdr3_aa: CASSLIARTYQETQYF
clone_size: .; v_call: TRBV19; d_call: .; j_call: TRBJ1-1; cdr3_nt: TGTGCCAGTAGTACACGGCAGGGTGGCGGCACTGAAGCTTTCTTT; cdr3_aa: CASSTRQGGGTEAFF
clone_size: .; v_call: TRBV5-4; d_call: .; j_call: TRBJ1-2; cdr3_nt: TGTGCCAGCAGCCCAACCTCTCTAGGACAGTTCTATGGCTACACCTTC; cdr3_aa: CASSPTSLGQFYGYTF
clone_size: .; v_call: TRBV7-9; d_call: .; j_call: TRBJ2-7; cdr3_nt: TGTGCCAGCAGATCGTCAGCACAGGGTGGCTACGAGCAGTACTTC; cdr3_aa: CASRSSAQGGYEQYF
clone_size: .; v_call: TRBV6-1; d_call: .; j_call: TRBJ2-1; cdr3_nt: TGTGCCACGGCGGAGGGACAAGGGGAGCAGTTCTTC; cdr3_aa: CATAEGQGEQFF
clone_size: .; v_call: TRBV30; d_call: .; j_call: TRBJ1-1; cdr3_nt: TGTGCCTGGAGTGTACTCGGGACTGAAGCTTTCTTT; cdr3_aa: CAWSVLGTEAFF
clone_size: .; v_call: TRBV4-1; d_call: TRBD2; j_call: TRBJ2-3; cdr3_nt: TGCGCCAGCAGCCAAGGGACTAGCGGGAGTCCAGATACGCAGTATTTT; cdr3_aa: CASSQGTSGSPDTQYF
clone_size: .; v_call: TRBV4-2; d_call: .; j_call: TRBJ2-4; cdr3_nt: TGTGCCAGCAGCCAAGATCTCACGGTGGGGAACATTCAGTACTTC; cdr3_aa: CASSQDLTVGNIQYF
clone_size: .; v_call: TRBV6-5; d_call: .; j_call: TRBJ1-2; cdr3_nt: TGTGCCAGCAGTGAGGGAAATGGCTACACCTTC; cdr3_aa: CASSEGNGYTF
clone_size: .; v_call: TRBV18; d_call: .; j_call: TRBJ2-2; cdr3_nt: TGTGCCAGCTCACCAGTGACTGCGAACACCGGGGAGCTGTTTTTT; cdr3_aa: CASSPVTANTGELFF
clone_size: .; v_call: TRBV11-3; d_call: .; j_call: TRBJ2-5; cdr3_nt: TGTGCCAGCAGCCCTGAGGGGGAGACCCAGTACTTC; cdr3_aa: CASSPEGETQYF
clone_size: .; v_call: TRBV11-2; d_call: .; j_call: TRBJ2-3; cdr3_nt: TGTGCCAGCAGCTTAGATCTGGTGGCGGGTATTAGCACAGATACGCAGTATTTT; cdr3_aa: CASSLDLVAGISTDTQYF
clone_size: .; v_call: TRBV5-6; d_call: .; j_call: TRBJ2-7; cdr3_nt: TGTGCCAGCAGCAAGACAGCCCTCACCCCCCGGGGGGAGCAGTACTTC; cdr3_aa: CASSKTALTPRGEQYF
clone_size: few; v_call: TRBV7-3; d_call: .; j_call: TRBJ2-5; cdr3_nt: TGTGCCAGCAGCTCCTCTAGGCTAGAGACCCAGTACTTC; cdr3_aa: CASSSSRLETQYF
clone_size: .; v_call: TRBV11-3; d_call: .; j_call: TRBJ2-1; cdr3_nt: TGTGCCAGCAGCTTATCTTGGGGGAGCTCCTACAATGAGCAGTTCTTC; cdr3_aa: CASSLSWGSSYNEQFF
clone_size: .; v_call: TRBV19; d_call: .; j_call: TRBJ1-1; cdr3_nt: TGTGCCAGTAGTATTCAAGTCGGCGGGGCCGGAACTGAAGCTTTCTTT; cdr3_aa: CASSIQVGGAGTEAFF
clone_size: once; v_call: TRBV7-2; d_call: TRBD1; j_call: TRBJ1-2; cdr3_nt: TGTGCCAGCAGCCCACAACCGACAGGGCGCACTAACTATGGCTACACCTTC; cdr3_aa: CASSPQPTGRTNYGYTF
clone_size: once; v_call: TRBV7-3; d_call: TRBD2; j_call: TRBJ2-5; cdr3_nt: TGTGCCAGCAGCCCGTCCGGGGGGGAGACCCAGTACTTC; cdr3_aa: CASSPSGGETQYF
clone_size: .; v_call: TRBV5-1; d_call: TRBD1; j_call: TRBJ1-1; cdr3_nt: TGCGCCAGCAGCATTAGACAGGGGAGAGCTGAAGCTTTCTTT; cdr3_aa: CASSIRQGRAEAFF
clone_size: .; v_call: TRBV29-1; d_call: TRBD1; j_call: TRBJ1-2; cdr3_nt: TGCAGCGTTGGGGACAGGGAGAATGGCTACACCTTC; cdr3_aa: CSVGDRENGYTF
clone_size: .; v_call: TRBV12-5; d_call: .; j_call: TRBJ2-1; cdr3_nt: TGTGCTAGTGGTTTGGGTGCAAGCTCCTACAATGAGCAGTTCTTC; cdr3_aa: CASGLGASSYNEQFF
clone_size: .; v_call: TRBV30; d_call: .; j_call: TRBJ1-5; cdr3_nt: TGTGCCTGGAGTAGGGGAAACGAGCCCCAGCATTTT; cdr3_aa: CAWSRGNEPQHF
clone_size: .; v_call: TRBV5-4; d_call: TRBD2; j_call: TRBJ2-3; cdr3_nt: TGTGCCAGCAGCTTTGGTAGCGGGGGGGCCGGAGATACGCAGTATTTT; cdr3_aa: CASSFGSGGAGDTQYF
clone_size: .; v_call: TRBV19; d_call: .; j_call: TRBJ1-2; cdr3_nt: TGTGCCAGTAGTATGAGTGCCCGCTATGGCTACACCTTC; cdr3_aa: CASSMSARYGYTF
clone_size: .; v_call: TRBV18; d_call: .; j_call: TRBJ2-1; cdr3_nt: TGTGCCAGCTCACCACGGAATGAGCAGTTCTTC; cdr3_aa: CASSPRNEQFF
clone_size: .; v_call: TRBV7-8; d_call: TRBD1; j_call: TRBJ1-5; cdr3_nt: TGTGCCAGCAGCTACCTGGGACAGCCCAATCAGCCCCAGCATTTT; cdr3_aa: CASSYLGQPNQPQHF